The sample holds many counts of the clone carrying this T cell receptor beta chain. Its cognate antigen is unknown. These data belong to a study of blood T cells in healthy people across ages. Study at large: About one barcoded TCR beta cDNA was captured per two T cells.

Sample-barcoded 5' priming and a J-beta primer mix drove a second PCR of roughly 6 to 12 cycles. A 12-random-nucleotide template-switch adaptor tagged each cDNA molecule. MiXCR was run by TCRdb on the 5' RACE reads, yielding one entry per CDR3 protein. Altogether 650,000 to 700,000 distinct CDR3 sequences are present, about 34% being singletons, with the ten largest covering approximately 15%. Donation came from healthy Caucasian individuals in Russia who were aged about 6 to 100. This CDR3 is built from 14 residues. Germline V lookup: CDR1 SGHKS, CDR2 YYEKEE (reference sequence). V gave up 2 bases and J gave up 3 bases, with 12 bases separating them. Study conclusions and caveats: Greater diversity and more naive CD4+ cells were seen in long-lived donors than in aged donors.

Sequencing input: blood. The genes are TRBV5-5 and TRBJ2-7, with D possibly being TRBD1 or TRBD2 (6 bases each). The sequence was obtained from an elderly woman in good health. CDR3 nucleotides: TGTGCCAGCAGCTTTGAGGGGGGCCGCTACGAGCAGTACTTC. Its protein is CASSFEGGRYEQYF.